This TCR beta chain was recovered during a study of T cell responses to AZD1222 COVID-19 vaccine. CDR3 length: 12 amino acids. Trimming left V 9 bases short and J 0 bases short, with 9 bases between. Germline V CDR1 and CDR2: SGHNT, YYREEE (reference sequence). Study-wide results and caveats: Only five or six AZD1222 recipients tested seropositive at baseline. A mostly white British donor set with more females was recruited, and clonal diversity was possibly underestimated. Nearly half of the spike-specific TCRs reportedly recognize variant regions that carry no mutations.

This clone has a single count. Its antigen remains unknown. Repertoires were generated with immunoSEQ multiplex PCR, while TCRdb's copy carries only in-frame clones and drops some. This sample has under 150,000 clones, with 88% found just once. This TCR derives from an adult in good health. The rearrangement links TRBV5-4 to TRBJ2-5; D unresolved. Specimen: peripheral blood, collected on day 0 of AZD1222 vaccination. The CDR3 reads CATYGYQETQYF. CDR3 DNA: TGTGCCACCTACGGGTACCAAGAGACCCAGTACTTC.